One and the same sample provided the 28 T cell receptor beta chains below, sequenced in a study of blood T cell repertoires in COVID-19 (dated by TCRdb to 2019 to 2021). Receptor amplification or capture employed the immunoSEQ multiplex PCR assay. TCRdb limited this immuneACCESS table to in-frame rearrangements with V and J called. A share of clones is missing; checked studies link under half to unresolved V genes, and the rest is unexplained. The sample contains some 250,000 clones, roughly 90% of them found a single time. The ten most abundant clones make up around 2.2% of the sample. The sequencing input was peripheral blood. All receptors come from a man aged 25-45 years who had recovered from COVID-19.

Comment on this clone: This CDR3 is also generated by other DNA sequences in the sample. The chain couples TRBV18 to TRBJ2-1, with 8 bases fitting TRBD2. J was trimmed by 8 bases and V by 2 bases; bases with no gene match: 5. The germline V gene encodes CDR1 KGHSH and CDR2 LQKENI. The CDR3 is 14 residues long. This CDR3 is CASSPSGGAYEQFF. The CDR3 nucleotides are TGTGCCAGCTCACCATCCGGGGGGGCCTATGAGCAGTTCTTC.

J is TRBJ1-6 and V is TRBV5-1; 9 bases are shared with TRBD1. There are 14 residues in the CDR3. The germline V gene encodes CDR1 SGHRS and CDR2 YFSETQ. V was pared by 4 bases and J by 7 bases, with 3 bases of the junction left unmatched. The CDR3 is CASSTQGANSPLHF. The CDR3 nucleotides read TGCGCCAGCAGCACACAGGGGGCGAATTCACCCCTCCACTTT.

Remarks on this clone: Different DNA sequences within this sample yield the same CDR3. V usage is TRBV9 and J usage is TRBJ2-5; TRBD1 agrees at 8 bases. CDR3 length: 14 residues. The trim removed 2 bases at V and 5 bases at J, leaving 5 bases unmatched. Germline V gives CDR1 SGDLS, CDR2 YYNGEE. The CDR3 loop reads CASSVQGAQETQYF. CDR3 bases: TGTGCCAGCAGCGTGCAGGGGGCGCAGGAGACCCAGTACTTC.

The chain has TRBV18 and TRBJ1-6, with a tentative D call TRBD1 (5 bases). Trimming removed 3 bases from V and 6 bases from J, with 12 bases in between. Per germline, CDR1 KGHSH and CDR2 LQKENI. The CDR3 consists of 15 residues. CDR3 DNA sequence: TGTGCCAGCTCACCTCCAGGGTATGGTAATTCACCCCTCCACTTT. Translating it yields CASSPPGYGNSPLHF.

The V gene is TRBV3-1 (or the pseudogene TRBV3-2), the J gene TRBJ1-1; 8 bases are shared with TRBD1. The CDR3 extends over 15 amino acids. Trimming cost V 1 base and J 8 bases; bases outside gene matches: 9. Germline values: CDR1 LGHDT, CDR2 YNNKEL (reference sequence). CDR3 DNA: TGTGCCAGCAGCCAAGGGAGACAGGGGCCCCGAGAAGCTTTCTTT. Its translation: CASSQGRQGPREAFF.

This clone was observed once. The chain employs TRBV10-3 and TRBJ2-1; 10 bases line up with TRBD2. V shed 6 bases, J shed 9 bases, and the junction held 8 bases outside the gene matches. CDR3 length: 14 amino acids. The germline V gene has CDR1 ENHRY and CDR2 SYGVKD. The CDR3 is CAIRDGAGGGEQFF. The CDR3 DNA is TGTGCCATCAGGGACGGAGCGGGGGGGGGTGAGCAGTTCTTC.

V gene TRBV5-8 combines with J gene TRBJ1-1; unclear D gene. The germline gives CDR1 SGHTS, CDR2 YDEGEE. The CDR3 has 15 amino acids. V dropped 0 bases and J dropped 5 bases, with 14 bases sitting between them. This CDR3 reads CASSLAIKPRTEAFF. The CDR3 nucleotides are TGTGCCAGCAGCTTGGCAATCAAGCCCCGAACTGAAGCTTTCTTT.

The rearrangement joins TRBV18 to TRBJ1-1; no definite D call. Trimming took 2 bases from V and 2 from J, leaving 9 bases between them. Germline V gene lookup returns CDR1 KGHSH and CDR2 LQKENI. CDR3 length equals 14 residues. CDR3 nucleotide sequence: TGTGCCAGCTCACCAGCCTCGGTAAACACTGAAGCTTTCTTT. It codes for CASSPASVNTEAFF.

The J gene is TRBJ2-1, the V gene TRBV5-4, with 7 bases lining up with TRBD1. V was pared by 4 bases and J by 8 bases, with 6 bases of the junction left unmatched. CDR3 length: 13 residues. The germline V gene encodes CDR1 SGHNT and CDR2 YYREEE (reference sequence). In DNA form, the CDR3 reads TGTGCCAGCAGCCAAACCGGACAGGATGAGCAGTTCTTC. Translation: CASSQTGQDEQFF.

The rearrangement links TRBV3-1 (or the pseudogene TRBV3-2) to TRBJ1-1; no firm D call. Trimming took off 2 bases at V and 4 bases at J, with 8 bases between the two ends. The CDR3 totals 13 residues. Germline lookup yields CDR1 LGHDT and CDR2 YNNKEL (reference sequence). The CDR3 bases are TGTGCCAGCAGCCAATTTGGGAGCACTGAAGCTTTCTTT. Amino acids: CASSQFGSTEAFF.

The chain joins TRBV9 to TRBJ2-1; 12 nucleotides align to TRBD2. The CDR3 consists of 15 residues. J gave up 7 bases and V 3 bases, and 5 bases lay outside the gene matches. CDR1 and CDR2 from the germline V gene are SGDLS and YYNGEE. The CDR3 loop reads CASSDTSGGLNEQFF. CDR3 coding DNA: TGTGCCAGCAGCGACACTAGCGGGGGGCTGAATGAGCAGTTCTTC.

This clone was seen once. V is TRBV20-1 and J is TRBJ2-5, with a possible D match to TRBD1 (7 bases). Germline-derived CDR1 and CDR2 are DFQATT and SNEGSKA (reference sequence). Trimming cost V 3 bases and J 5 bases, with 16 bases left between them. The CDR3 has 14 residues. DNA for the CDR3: TGCAGTGCTAGTAAGGGGTCAGGGGGGGAGACCCAGTACTTC. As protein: CSASKGSGGETQYF.

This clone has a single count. This CDR3 is CASSLSSGGASDTQYF. The CDR3 DNA reads TGTGCCAGCAGTTTATCTAGCGGGGGGGCATCCGATACGCAGTATTTT. This chain joins TRBV7-7 and TRBJ2-3, with 12 positions matching TRBD2. Trimming cost V 6 bases and J 6 bases; bases outside gene matches: 10. The V gene's germline CDR1 is SSHAT and CDR2 FNYEAQ (reference sequence). This CDR3 has 16 residues.

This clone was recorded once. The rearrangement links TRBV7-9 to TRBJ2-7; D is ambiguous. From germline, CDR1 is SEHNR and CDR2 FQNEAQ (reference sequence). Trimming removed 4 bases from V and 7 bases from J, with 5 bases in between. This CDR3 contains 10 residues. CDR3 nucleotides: TGTGCCAGCAGCTCCGTGGAGCAGTACTTC. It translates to CASSSVEQYF.

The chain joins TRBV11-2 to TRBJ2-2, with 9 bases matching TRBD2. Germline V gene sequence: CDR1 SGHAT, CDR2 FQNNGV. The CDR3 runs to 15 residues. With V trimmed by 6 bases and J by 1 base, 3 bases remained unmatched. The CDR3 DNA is TGTGCCAGCAGGCGGGAGGGAGAGAACACCGGGGAGCTGTTTTTT. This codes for CASRREGENTGELFF.

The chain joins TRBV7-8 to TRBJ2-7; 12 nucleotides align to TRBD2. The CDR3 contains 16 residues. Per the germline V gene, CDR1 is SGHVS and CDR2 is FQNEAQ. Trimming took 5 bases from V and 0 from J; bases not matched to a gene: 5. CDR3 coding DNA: TGTGCCAGCAGCATCACTAGCGGGGGGCACTCCTACGAGCAGTACTTC. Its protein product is CASSITSGGHSYEQYF.

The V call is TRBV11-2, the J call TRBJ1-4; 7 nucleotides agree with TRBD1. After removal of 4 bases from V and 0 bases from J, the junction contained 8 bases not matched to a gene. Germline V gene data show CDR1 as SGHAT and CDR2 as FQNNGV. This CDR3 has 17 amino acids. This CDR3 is CASSSVRTGPTNEKLFF. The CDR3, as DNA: TGTGCCAGCAGCTCTGTCCGGACAGGCCCAACTAATGAAAAACTGTTTTTT.

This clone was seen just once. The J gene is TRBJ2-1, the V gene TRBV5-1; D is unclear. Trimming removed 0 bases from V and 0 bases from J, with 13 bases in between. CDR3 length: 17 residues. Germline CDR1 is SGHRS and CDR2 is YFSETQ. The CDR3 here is CASSLDSPTSSYNEQFF. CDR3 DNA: TGCGCCAGCAGCTTGGACAGCCCCACGAGCTCCTACAATGAGCAGTTCTTC.

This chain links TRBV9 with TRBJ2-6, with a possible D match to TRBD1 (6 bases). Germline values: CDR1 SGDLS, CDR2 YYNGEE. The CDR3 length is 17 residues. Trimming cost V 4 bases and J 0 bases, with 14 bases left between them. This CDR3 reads CASSPKVGASGANVLTF. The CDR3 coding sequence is TGTGCCAGCAGCCCCAAGGTGGGGGCCTCTGGGGCCAACGTCCTGACTTTC.

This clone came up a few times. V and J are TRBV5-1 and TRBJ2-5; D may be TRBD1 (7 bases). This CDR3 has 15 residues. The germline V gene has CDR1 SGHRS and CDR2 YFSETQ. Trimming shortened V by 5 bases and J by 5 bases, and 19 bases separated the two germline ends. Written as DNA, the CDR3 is TGCGCCAGCAGTATAGGGGGCGGGGCCCGGGAGACCCAGTACTTC. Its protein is CASSIGGGARETQYF.

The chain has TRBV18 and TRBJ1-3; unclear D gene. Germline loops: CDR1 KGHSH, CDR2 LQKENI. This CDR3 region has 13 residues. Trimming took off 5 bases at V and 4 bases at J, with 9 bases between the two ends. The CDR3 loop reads CASSSGPGNTIYF. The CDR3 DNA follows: TGTGCCAGCTCATCGGGTCCAGGAAACACCATATATTTT.

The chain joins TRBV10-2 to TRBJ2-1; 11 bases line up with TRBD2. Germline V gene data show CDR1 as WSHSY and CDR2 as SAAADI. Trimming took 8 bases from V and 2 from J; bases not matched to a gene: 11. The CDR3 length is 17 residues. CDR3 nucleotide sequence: TGCGCCAGCGGATCTAGCGGGGGGTATCTAACCTACAATGAGCAGTTCTTC. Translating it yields CASGSSGGYLTYNEQFF.

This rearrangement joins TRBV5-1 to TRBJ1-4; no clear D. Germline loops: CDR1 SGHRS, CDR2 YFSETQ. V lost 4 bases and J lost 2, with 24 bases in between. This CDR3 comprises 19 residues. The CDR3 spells CASSPTPNPGSGTNEKLFF. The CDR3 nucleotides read TGCGCCAGCAGCCCTACACCAAACCCGGGTAGCGGGACTAATGAAAAACTGTTTTTT.

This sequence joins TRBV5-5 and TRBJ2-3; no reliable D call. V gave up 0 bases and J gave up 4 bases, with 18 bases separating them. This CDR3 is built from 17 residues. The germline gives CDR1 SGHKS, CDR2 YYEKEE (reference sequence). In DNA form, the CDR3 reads TGTGCCAGCAGCTTGGCCCCGGGTCTAGGCCCCCCAGATACGCAGTATTTT. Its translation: CASSLAPGLGPPDTQYF.

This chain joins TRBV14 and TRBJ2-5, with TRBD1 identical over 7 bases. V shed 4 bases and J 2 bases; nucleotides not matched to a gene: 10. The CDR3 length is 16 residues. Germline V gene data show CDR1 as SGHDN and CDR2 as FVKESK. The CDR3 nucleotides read TGTGCCAGCAGCCGAGGGGGCGTAGGGGTACAAGAGACCCAGTACTTC. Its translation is CASSRGGVGVQETQYF.

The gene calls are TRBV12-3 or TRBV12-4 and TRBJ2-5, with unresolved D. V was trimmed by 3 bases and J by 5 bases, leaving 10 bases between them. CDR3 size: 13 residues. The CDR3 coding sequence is TGTGCCAGCAGTTTTCGTCGGTCCGAGACCCAGTACTTC. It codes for CASSFRRSETQYF.

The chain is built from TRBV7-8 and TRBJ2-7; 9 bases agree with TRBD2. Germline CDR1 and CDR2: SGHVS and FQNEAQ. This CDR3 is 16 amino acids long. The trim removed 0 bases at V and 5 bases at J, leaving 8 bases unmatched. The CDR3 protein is CASSLAGLAGSHEQYF. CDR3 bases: TGTGCCAGCAGCTTAGCGGGGCTAGCGGGGTCGCACGAGCAGTACTTC.

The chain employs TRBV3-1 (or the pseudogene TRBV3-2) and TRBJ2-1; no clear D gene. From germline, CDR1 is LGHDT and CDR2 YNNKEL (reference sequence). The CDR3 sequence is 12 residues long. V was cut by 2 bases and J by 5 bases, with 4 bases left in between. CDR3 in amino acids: CASSQPNNEQFF. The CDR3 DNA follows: TGTGCCAGCAGCCAACCCAACAATGAGCAGTTCTTC.